These T cell receptor beta chains were read from a single sample in a study of shared clonotypes between healthy human individuals. Sequencing was performed with immunoSEQ multiplex PCR; in TCRdb, only in-frame clones are kept and a portion is missing. The sample consists of roughly 1,600,000 clones, 97% to 99% of them appearing once. Input material: naive CD4+ T cells sorted from blood. The receptors come from a man aged 25-45 years in good health. The CDR3 runs from the conserved cysteine through the conserved F or W. A D gene is named only where the DNA matches it firmly. Expanded clones are given a class, and other clones once, few, many or no size at all.

abundance	v_gene	j_gene	d_gene	CDR3nt	CDR3aa
-	TRBV11-3	TRBJ2-1	TRBD2	TGTGCCAGCAGCTTAGGTCGGGGTCGGGAGGTCCGCAGAAATGAGCAGTTCTTC	CASSLGRGREVRRNEQFF
-	TRBV30	TRBJ2-1	-	TGTGCCTGGTCTCGGGCGGGGCCGGAGCAGTTCTTC	CAWSRAGPEQFF
-	TRBV28	TRBJ2-7	-	TGTGCCAGCAGTTTAAGTCAGGGGCTCAAGGAGCAGTACTTC	CASSLSQGLKEQYF
-	TRBV28	TRBJ2-7	TRBD2	TGTGCCAGCACCCTGAGCGGGAGGGCCTCTTACGAGCAGTACTTC	CASTLSGRASYEQYF
-	TRBV7-2	TRBJ2-5	-	TGTGCCAGCAGCTTAGCGGGAGAGACCCAGTACTTC	CASSLAGETQYF
-	TRBV5-1	TRBJ2-3	-	TGCGCCAGCAGACAGGAGAACTGGCTGGACACAGATACGCAGTATTTT	CASRQENWLDTDTQYF
-	TRBV5-1	TRBJ2-3	-	TGCGCCAGCAGCGCAACAGATACGCAGTATTTT	CASSATDTQYF
-	TRBV18	TRBJ1-1	-	TGTGCCAGCTCACCAATGGAAGGGTCCCACACTGAAGCTTTCTTT	CASSPMEGSHTEAFF
-	TRBV4-2	TRBJ1-3	-	TGTGCCAGCAGCCAAGATTACCCCTCTCCTACGATATATTTT	CASSQDYPSPTIYF
-	TRBV28	TRBJ1-5	TRBD1	TGTGCCAGCAGTGGACCGGGACAGGGAAATCAGCCCCAGCATTTT	CASSGPGQGNQPQHF
-	TRBV15	TRBJ1-5	-	TGTGCCACCAGGGGGGACACAGGGCCTCGCAATCAGCCCCAGCATTTT	CATRGDTGPRNQPQHF
-	TRBV9	TRBJ2-7	-	TGTGCCAGCAGCCTCCGACGTGAGTCCTACGAGCAGTACTTC	CASSLRRESYEQYF
-	TRBV27	TRBJ2-7	TRBD1	TGTGCCAGCGCTACTCCGGGACAGGCTTCAGAGCAGTACTTC	CASATPGQASEQYF
-	TRBV28	TRBJ1-2	TRBD1	TGTGCCAGCAGTTCCGGGACAGTTGGCTACACCTTC	CASSSGTVGYTF
-	TRBV5-4	TRBJ2-7	TRBD2	TGTGCCAGCAGCTTGCGACTAGCGGGAGTCCACGAGCAGTACTTC	CASSLRLAGVHEQYF
once	TRBV7-2	TRBJ1-4	TRBD1	TGTGCCAGCAGCTTACGACTCAGGGGGGCTGGGGAAAAACTGTTTTTT	CASSLRLRGAGEKLFF
-	TRBV11-2	TRBJ2-7	-	TGTGCCAGCAGCTCCCAAACAGGCGGCGAGCAGTACTTC	CASSSQTGGEQYF
-	TRBV5-1	TRBJ2-7	TRBD2	TGCGCCAGCAGCCAGGGACTAGCGGGCGAAAACTACGAGCAGTACTTC	CASSQGLAGENYEQYF
-	TRBV5-6	TRBJ1-4	TRBD1	TGTGCCAGCAGCTTCCTTCCTGACAGGGGGCGCAGTGAAAAACTGTTTTTT	CASSFLPDRGRSEKLFF
-	TRBV2	TRBJ2-5	TRBD2	TGTGCCAGCAGCGCCGGGAGGGGAGAGACCCAGTACTTC	CASSAGRGETQYF
-	TRBV5-1	TRBJ2-7	TRBD2	TGCGCCAGCACCGCGGGAGGTGATTACGAGCAGTACTTC	CASTAGGDYEQYF
-	TRBV29-1	TRBJ2-7	TRBD1	TGCAGCGTCGCCGGGACAGGGGGCAGTAGCGTTGACGAGCAGTACTTC	CSVAGTGGSSVDEQYF
once	TRBV4-1	TRBJ1-2	-	TGCGCCAGCAGCCAAGATTCCCAGGGGAGTTATGCTGGCTACACCTTC	CASSQDSQGSYAGYTF
-	TRBV6-5	TRBJ2-7	-	TGTGCCAGCAGTTACTCCGGACAGGACTATCTATTGGACTTC	CASSYSGQDYLLDF
-	TRBV5-6	TRBJ1-2	-	TGTGCCAGCAGCTTGTCTGGATGGTCAGCTAACTATGGCTACACCTTC	CASSLSGWSANYGYTF
-	TRBV11-1	TRBJ1-1	TRBD1	TGTGCCAGCAATGGACAGGGGACTGAAGCTTTCTTT	CASNGQGTEAFF
-	TRBV5-1	TRBJ2-5	-	TGCGCCAGCAGCCCCGCGAGGGCCGAGACCCAGTACTTC	CASSPARAETQYF
-	TRBV25-1	TRBJ2-1	TRBD2	TGTGCCAGCAGTACGTCCTTCGCGGGAGGGCCGAATGAGCAGTTCTTC	CASSTSFAGGPNEQFF
once	TRBV28	TRBJ1-5	TRBD1	TGTGCCAGCAGTTCCACTACGGGACAGGGTGGTCAGCCCCAGCATTTT	CASSSTTGQGGQPQHF
-	TRBV7-6	TRBJ2-3	-	TGTGCCAGCAGCCGTAGTGCTACAGATACGCAGTATTTT	CASSRSATDTQYF
-	TRBV18	TRBJ2-7	TRBD1	TGTGCCAGCTCACTGACCCGGGACAGGAACTACGAGCAGTACTTC	CASSLTRDRNYEQYF